The rows below give T cell receptor beta chains drawn from one sample of a study of blood T cell repertoires in COVID-19. Assay: immunoSEQ multiplex PCR; the TCRdb copy retains only in-frame clones and omits some. This table has approximately 150,000 clones, more than 75% appearing once. The sample taken for sequencing was peripheral blood. These TCRs come from a man between 60 and 75 years old with active or convalescent COVID-19. Both conserved end residues are part of each CDR3. The D gene is left open where the match is weak. Only part of the rows carry a size: once, few, many, or a class if the clone is expanded.

>TRBJ2-2|-|15|-|TRBV3-1/TRBV3-2
CASSQGTSNTGELFF
TGTGCCAGCAGCCAAGGGACTTCAAACACCGGGGAGCTGTTTTTT
>TRBJ1-3|TRBD1|14|-|TRBV7-2
CASSQKDRQNTIYF
TGTGCCAGCAGCCAAAAGGACAGGCAGAACACCATATATTTT
>TRBJ1-2|-|14|-|TRBV7-9
CASSLVSQARGYTF
TGTGCCAGCAGCTTAGTCTCACAGGCGAGGGGCTACACCTTC
>TRBJ2-7|TRBD2|16|-|TRBV15
CATSKPLSGGRYEQYF
TGTGCCACCAGCAAACCCCTTAGCGGGGGGAGGTACGAGCAGTACTTC
>TRBJ2-1|TRBD2|14|-|TRBV19
CASSLAANYNEQFF
TGTGCCAGTAGCCTAGCGGCCAACTACAATGAGCAGTTCTTC
>TRBJ2-1|TRBD2|18|-|TRBV10-2
CASSDVGLAGAPYNEQFF
TGCGCCAGCAGTGATGTGGGACTAGCGGGGGCCCCCTACAATGAGCAGTTCTTC
>TRBJ1-2|-|14|once|TRBV9
CASTVRLGDYGYTF
TGTGCCAGCACCGTGCGGTTAGGCGACTATGGCTACACCTTC
>TRBJ1-1|-|12|-|TRBV27
CASSRTGTEAFF
TGTGCCAGCAGTCGTACAGGCACTGAAGCTTTCTTT
>TRBJ1-2|-|13|-|TRBV19
CASSMETDYGYTF
TGTGCCAGTAGTATGGAGACTGACTATGGCTACACCTTC
>TRBJ1-2|-|14|-|TRBV6-5
CASSSDRRNYGYTF
TGTGCCAGCAGTTCGGACAGACGTAACTATGGCTACACCTTC
>TRBJ1-2|TRBD1|14|-|TRBV7-2
CASSRDRANYGYTF
TGTGCCAGCAGCCGGGACAGGGCGAACTATGGCTACACCTTC
>TRBJ1-1|TRBD1|15|-|TRBV2
CASSEFSKGASEAFF
TGTGCCAGCAGTGAATTCTCGAAGGGGGCATCTGAAGCTTTCTTT
>TRBJ2-2|TRBD1|14|once|TRBV19
CASSRTGNTGELFF
TGTGCCAGTAGTAGGACAGGGAACACCGGGGAGCTGTTTTTT
>TRBJ1-2|TRBD1|14|-|TRBV7-2
CASSLAQGKDGYTF
TGTGCCAGCAGCTTAGCACAGGGGAAGGATGGCTACACCTTC
>TRBJ1-1|TRBD1|14|-|TRBV5-1
CASSISPLTGEAFF
TGCGCCAGCAGCATAAGCCCCCTGACAGGGGAAGCTTTCTTT